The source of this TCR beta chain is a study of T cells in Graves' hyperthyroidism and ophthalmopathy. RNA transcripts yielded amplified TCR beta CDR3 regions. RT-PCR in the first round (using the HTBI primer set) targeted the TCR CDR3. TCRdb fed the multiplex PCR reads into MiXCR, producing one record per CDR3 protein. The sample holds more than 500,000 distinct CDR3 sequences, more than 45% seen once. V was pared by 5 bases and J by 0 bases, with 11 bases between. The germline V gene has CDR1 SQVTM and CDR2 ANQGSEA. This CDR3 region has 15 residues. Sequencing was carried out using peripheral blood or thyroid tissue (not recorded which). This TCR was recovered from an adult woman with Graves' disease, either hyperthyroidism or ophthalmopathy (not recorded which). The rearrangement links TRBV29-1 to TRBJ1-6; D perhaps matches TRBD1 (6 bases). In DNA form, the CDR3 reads TGCAGCGTTACACAGGGAGACTCCTATAATTCACCCCTCCACTTT. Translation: CSVTQGDSYNSPLHF.